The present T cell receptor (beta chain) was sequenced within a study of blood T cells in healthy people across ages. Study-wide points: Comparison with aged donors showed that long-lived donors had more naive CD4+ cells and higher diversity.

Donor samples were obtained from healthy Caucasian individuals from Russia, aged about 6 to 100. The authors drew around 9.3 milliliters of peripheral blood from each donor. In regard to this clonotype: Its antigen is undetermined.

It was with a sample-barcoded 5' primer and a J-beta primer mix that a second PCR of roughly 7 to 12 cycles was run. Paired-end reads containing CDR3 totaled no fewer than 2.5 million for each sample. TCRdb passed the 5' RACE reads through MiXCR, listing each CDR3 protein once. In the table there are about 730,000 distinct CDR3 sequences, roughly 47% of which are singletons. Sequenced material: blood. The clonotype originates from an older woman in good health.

In nucleotides, the CDR3 is TGCAGTGCTAGAGAGAATGTGGGACTCCGAGTTGGGACCCAGTACTTC. Its translation is CSARENVGLRVGTQYF. This chain links TRBV20-1 with TRBJ2-5, with D maybe TRBD2 (6 bases). CDR3 length equals 16 residues. The germline V and J ends were trimmed by 0 bases and 7 bases, with 21 bases remaining between them. Germline V gene lookup returns CDR1 DFQATT and CDR2 SNEGSKA (reference sequence).